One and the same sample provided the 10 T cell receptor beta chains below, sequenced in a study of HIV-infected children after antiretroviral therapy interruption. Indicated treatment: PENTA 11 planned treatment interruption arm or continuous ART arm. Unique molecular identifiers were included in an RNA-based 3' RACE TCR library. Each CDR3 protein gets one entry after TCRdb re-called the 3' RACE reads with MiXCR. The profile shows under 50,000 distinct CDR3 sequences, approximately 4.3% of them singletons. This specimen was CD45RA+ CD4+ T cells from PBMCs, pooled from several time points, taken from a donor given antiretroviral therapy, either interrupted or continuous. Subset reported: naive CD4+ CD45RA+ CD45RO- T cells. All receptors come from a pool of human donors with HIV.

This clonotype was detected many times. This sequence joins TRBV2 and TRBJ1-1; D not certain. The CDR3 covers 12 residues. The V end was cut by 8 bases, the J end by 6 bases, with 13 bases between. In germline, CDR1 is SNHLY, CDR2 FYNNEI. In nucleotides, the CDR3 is TGTGCCAGCGACGCAGGTACGGCTGAAGCTTTCTTT. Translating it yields CASDAGTAEAFF.

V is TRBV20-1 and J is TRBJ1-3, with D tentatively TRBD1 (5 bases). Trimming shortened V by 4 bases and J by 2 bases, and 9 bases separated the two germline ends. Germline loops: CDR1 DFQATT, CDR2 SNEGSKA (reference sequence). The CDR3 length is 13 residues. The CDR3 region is CSATGTAGNTIYF. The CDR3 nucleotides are TGCAGTGCTACCGGGACTGCTGGAAACACCATATATTTT.

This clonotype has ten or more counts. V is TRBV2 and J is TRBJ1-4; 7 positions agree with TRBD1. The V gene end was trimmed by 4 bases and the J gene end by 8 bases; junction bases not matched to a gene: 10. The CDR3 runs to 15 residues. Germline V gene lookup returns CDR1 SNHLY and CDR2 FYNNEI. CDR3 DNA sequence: TGTGCCAGCAGTGGACCCCGGGACAGTAGAGAAAAACTGTTTTTT. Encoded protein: CASSGPRDSREKLFF.

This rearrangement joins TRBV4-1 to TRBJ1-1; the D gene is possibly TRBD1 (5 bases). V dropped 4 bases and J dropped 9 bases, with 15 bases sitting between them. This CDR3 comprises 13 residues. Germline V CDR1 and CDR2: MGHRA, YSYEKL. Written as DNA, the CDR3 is TGCGCCAGCAGCCCCCTGGGGCAGGCAAAAGCTTTCTTT. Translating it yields CASSPLGQAKAFF.

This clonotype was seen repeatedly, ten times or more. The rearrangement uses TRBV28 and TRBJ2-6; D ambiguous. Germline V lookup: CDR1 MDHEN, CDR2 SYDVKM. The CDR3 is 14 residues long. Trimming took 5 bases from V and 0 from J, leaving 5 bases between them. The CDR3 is CASSPHSGANVLTF. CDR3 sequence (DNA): TGTGCCAGCAGTCCCCACTCTGGGGCCAACGTCCTGACTTTC.

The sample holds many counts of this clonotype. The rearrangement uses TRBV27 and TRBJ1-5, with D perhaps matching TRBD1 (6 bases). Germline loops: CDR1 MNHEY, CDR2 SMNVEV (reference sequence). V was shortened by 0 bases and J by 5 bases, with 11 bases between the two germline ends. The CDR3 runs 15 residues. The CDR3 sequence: CASSLSVGGHQPQHF. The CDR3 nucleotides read TGTGCCAGCAGTTTATCTGTCGGGGGGCATCAGCCCCAGCATTTT.

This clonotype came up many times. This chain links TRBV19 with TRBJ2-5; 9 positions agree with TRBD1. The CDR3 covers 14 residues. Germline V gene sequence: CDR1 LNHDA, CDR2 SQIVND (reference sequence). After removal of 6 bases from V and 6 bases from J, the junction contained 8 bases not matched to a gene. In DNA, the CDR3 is TGTGCCAGTAGCCCACAGGGGGCGGTGAAGACCCAGTACTTC. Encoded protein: CASSPQGAVKTQYF. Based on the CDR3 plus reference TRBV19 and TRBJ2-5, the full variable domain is DGGITQSPKYLFRKEGQNVTLSCEQNLNHDAMYWYRQDPGQGLRLIYYSQIVNDFQKGDIAEGYSVSREKKESFPLTVTSAQKNPTAFYLCASSPQGAVKTQYFGPGTRLLVL.

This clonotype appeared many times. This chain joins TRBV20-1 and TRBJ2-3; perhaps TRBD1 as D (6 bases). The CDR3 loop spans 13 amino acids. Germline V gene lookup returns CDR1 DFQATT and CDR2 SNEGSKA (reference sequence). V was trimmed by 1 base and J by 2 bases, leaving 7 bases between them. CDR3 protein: CSARGGLTDTQYF. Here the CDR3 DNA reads TGCAGTGCTAGAGGGGGGCTCACAGATACGCAGTATTTT.

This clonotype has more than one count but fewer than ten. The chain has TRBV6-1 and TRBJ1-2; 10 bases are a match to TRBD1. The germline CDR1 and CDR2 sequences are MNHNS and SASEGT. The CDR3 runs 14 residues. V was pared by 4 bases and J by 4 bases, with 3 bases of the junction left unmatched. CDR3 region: CASSGQGAGYGYTF. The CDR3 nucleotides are TGTGCCAGCAGTGGACAGGGGGCTGGCTATGGCTACACCTTC.

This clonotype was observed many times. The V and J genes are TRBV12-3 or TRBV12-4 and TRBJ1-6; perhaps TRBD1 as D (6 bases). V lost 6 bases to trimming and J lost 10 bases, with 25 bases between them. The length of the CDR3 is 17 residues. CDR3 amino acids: CASRSWQGKGVGSPLHF. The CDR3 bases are TGTGCCAGCAGATCCTGGCAGGGGAAGGGTGTCGGCTCACCCCTCCACTTT.